The T cell receptor (beta chain) described here comes from a study of blood T cells in healthy people across ages. With each sample, at least 5 micrograms of total RNA were extracted. The CDR3 runs 12 residues. Trimming left V 4 bases short and J 8 bases short, with 11 bases between. The second PCR ran 7 to 11 cycles with a sample-barcoded 5' primer and J-beta primers. TCRdb processed the 5' RACE reads anew with MiXCR; each CDR3 protein has one entry. Among 800,000 to 950,000 distinct CDR3 sequences listed, roughly 34% were seen once. This clonotype has a count of ten or more. The source material was blood. The chain links TRBV12-3 or TRBV12-4 to TRBJ1-2; the D gene is possibly TRBD1 (6 bases). The clonotype comes from a man between 18 and 29 years old in good health. The CDR3 region is CASSSQGEGYTF. The DNA for the CDR3 is TGTGCCAGCAGTTCACAGGGAGAGGGCTACACCTTC.